This T cell receptor (beta chain) was identified during a study of radiation and T cells in renal cell carcinoma. Study-wide findings and caveats: Top tumor clonotypes rose in blood 2 weeks post-radiation, then contracted. Pretreatment tumor biopsies were lacking, so baseline clonotypes are unknown.

Time point: blood 2 weeks post-SBRT. Documented treatment: 15 Gy SBRT to primary tumor, nephrectomy 4 weeks later. Radiation-treated patients gave blood at baseline, week 2 and week 4. The tumor was a clear cell renal cell carcinoma. Only in-frame clones appear in the TCRdb table, and some are missing; sequencing was by immunoSEQ multiplex PCR. The table shows about 130,000 clones, with over 75% occurring only once. About this clone: The antigen is undetermined.

The trim removed 4 bases at V and 7 bases at J, leaving 8 bases unmatched. Germline CDR1 reads SGDLS; CDR2 reads YYNGEE. The CDR3 extends over 14 amino acids. Specimen: blood, collected from a patient whose treatment included radiotherapy and nephrectomy. This sequence joins TRBV9 and TRBJ2-7, with 10 bases lining up with TRBD1. This clonotype was sampled from a man aged 45-60 years with renal cell carcinoma. The CDR3 DNA is TGTGCCAGCAGCACCCGACAGGGGGCTTGGGAGCAGTACTTC. Translating it yields CASSTRQGAWEQYF.